This TCR beta chain was recovered during a study of neurological immune-mediated disorders. The unsorted libraries were produced from 2 million PBMCs held at -80 C. This clonotype was seen repeatedly, ten times or more. Trimming stripped 7 bases from V and 3 bases from J, with 16 bases between. CDR3 length: 15 amino acids. One entry per CDR3 protein, called by TCRdb with MiXCR from the 5' RACE reads. The table includes 60,000 to 70,000 distinct CDR3 sequences, approximately 5.3% detected once. The clonotype originates from a human donor with multiple sclerosis. The donor label of this sample is uncertain. Sample: PBMCs. The J gene is TRBJ2-4, the V gene TRBV12-3 or TRBV12-4; TRBD1 is a possible D gene (6 bases). This CDR3 reads CASTLGGGVKNIQYF. CDR3 in DNA: TGTGCCAGCACCCTGGGTGGGGGCGTCAAAAACATTCAGTACTTC.